The rows below give T cell receptor beta chains drawn from one sample of a study of technical replicates of blood from a few donors. Only in-frame clones appear in the TCRdb table, and some are missing; sequencing was by immunoSEQ multiplex PCR. The sample has about 73,000 clones, 90% to 95% seen once; the top ten hold approximately 5%. The sequenced material came from PBMCs. The receptors here all came from a human donor in good health. Some clones in this sample may be carry-over from other donors' samples. CDR3s include the opening cysteine and the closing phenylalanine or tryptophan. A D gene is named only where the DNA matches it firmly. Size is stated for part of the rows, as once, few or many counts, or as a class when the clone is expanded.

D: -; V: TRBV4-3; size: -; J: TRBJ1-2; DNA: TGCGCCAGCAGCCAAGATAGGACAGCAATATGGGGCTACACCTTC; CDR3: CASSQDRTAIWGYTF
D: -; V: TRBV15; size: -; J: TRBJ1-5; DNA: TGTGCCACCAGCAGAGATTATAGAATAGATCAGCCCCAGCATTTT; CDR3: CATSRDYRIDQPQHF
D: TRBD2; V: TRBV4-2; size: -; J: TRBJ2-5; DNA: TGTGCCAGCAGCCAAGGGACTAGCGGGGGTGGCCTGGAGACCCAGTACTTC; CDR3: CASSQGTSGGGLETQYF
D: TRBD2; V: TRBV11-2; size: -; J: TRBJ2-7; DNA: TGTGCCAGCAGCTTATCCGCTAGCGGGATCGGCTACGAGCAGTACTTC; CDR3: CASSLSASGIGYEQYF
D: -; V: TRBV27; size: -; J: TRBJ2-2; DNA: TGTGCCAGCAGCGGCGGGACTAACACCGGGGAGCTGTTTTTT; CDR3: CASSGGTNTGELFF
D: TRBD1; V: TRBV19; size: once; J: TRBJ2-2; DNA: TGTGCCAGCCGAGACAGGGAAAGGTACACCGGGGAGCTGTTTTTT; CDR3: CASRDRERYTGELFF
D: -; V: TRBV7-9; size: -; J: TRBJ2-2; DNA: TGTGCCAGCGGAGGGGCTGGGGAGCTGTTTTTT; CDR3: CASGGAGELFF
D: TRBD2; V: TRBV5-1; size: once; J: TRBJ2-3; DNA: TGCGCCAGCAGCGGATCTAGCGGGAAGGCAGATACGCAGTATTTT; CDR3: CASSGSSGKADTQYF
D: TRBD1; V: TRBV28; size: -; J: TRBJ1-2; DNA: TGTGCCAGCGGGGTTCCGGGACAGGGTGGATTCTTTGACTATGGCTACACCTTC; CDR3: CASGVPGQGGFFDYGYTF
D: TRBD1; V: TRBV7-9; size: -; J: TRBJ2-7; DNA: TGTGCCAGCAGCACCACAGGGGACCCCCTTGACGAGCAGTACTTC; CDR3: CASSTTGDPLDEQYF
D: TRBD2; V: TRBV10-3; size: once; J: TRBJ2-2; DNA: TGTGCCATCAGTGAGACGAACATAGCGGGAGGCAACACCGGGGAGCTGTTTTTT; CDR3: CAISETNIAGGNTGELFF
D: -; V: TRBV7-3; size: -; J: TRBJ2-5; DNA: TGTGCCAGCAGCCCCCAGGGCCAAGAGACCCAGTACTTC; CDR3: CASSPQGQETQYF
D: -; V: TRBV5-1; size: -; J: TRBJ2-7; DNA: TGCGCCAGCAGCGCGACACTCACCTACGAGCAGTACTTC; CDR3: CASSATLTYEQYF
D: -; V: TRBV4-3; size: -; J: TRBJ1-4; DNA: TGCGCCAGCAGCCAAGATCGCAGTCATAATGAAAAACTGTTTTTT; CDR3: CASSQDRSHNEKLFF
D: -; V: TRBV5-1; size: -; J: TRBJ2-7; DNA: TGCGCCAGCAGCTTGGGGGTCCTAGCCTCCGAGCAGTACTTC; CDR3: CASSLGVLASEQYF
D: -; V: TRBV11-2; size: once; J: TRBJ2-1; DNA: TGTGCCAGCAGCTTAGGGGTAGCGGAGGGGCAGAATGAGCAGTTCTTC; CDR3: CASSLGVAEGQNEQFF
D: -; V: TRBV5-1; size: -; J: TRBJ1-6; DNA: TGCGCCAGCAGCTCGGAGCTTCGACCCGGGAATTCACCCCTCCACTTT; CDR3: CASSSELRPGNSPLHF